Described below is a single T cell receptor (beta chain) sequence and its context. Its target is not known. At one boundary the junction diverges from the germline segment, which might be a read error. This entry belongs to a study of tumor-infiltrating lymphocytes in primary liver carcinoma. Study at large: Productive TCRbeta read yields ran from roughly 3.65 to 7.13 million per sample and were similar between tissues. Study-wide points: For tumor-adjacent and tumor-blood pairs, overlap was less than that seen for tumor region pairs.

Both RNA and DNA were isolated together from roughly 20-30 mg of bulk tissue that had not been sorted. Chronic HBV infection, which was untreated, was present in the patients. Germline-derived CDR1 and CDR2 are MNHEY and SVGEGT. CDR3 size: 15 residues. The template, roughly 550 ng total RNA, yielded TCR beta cDNA made with a constant-region primer. A slightly modified ARM-PCR protocol with three nested multiplex PCR rounds produced these TCR beta libraries. The study ran its first two PCR rounds for approximately 10 cycles each, using TRBV1-TRBV30 forward primers and a C-beta reverse primer. TCRdb used MiXCR to reprocess the multiplex PCR reads, holding one entry per CDR3 protein. Among 100,000 to 150,000 distinct CDR3 sequences, around 60% were seen once, and the ten largest hold less than 10%.

The TCR originated in a woman aged 55-69 years with primary liver carcinoma and hepatitis B virus infection. The sequenced material came from liver tumor tissue from sampling region 3. Subset given: tumor region T3, left-lateral pole. The chain couples TRBV6-2 or TRBV6-3 to TRBJ2-7; D might be TRBD2 (6 bases). The CDR3 DNA sequence: TGTGCCAGCGGTCAGGAGGGGTTATCCACCTATGAGCAGTACTTC. Protein product: CASGQEGLSTYEQYF.